This T cell receptor (beta chain) was sequenced in a study of blood T cell repertoires in COVID-19. For the study at large: Material from acute and convalescent COVID-19 was sourced from the United States, Italy and Spain. The cDNA or gDNA used as material had been derived from T cells, B-cell-depleted T cells, or PBMCs.

With 0 bases removed from V and 3 bases from J, the gap between germline ends came to 18 bases. Germline lookup yields CDR1 MNHEY and CDR2 SVGEGT. The CDR3 contains 17 residues. As processed by the authors: Amplification of reference gene primers was used by the study to estimate nucleated cell counts. The protocol was immunoSEQ multiplex PCR, while the TCRdb copy is restricted to in-frame clones and leaves out a portion. V, J and clone size were drawn from that table, and D and trimming were deduced from the DNA. The sample has 150,000 to 160,000 clones; 70% to 90% are singletons. While infection was still active, Seattle patients were enrolled and then followed longitudinally.

The sequenced sample consisted of peripheral blood. The sequence derives from a man in his sixties with COVID-19, enrolled during active disease. The chain uses TRBV6-2 or TRBV6-3 and TRBJ2-7; a weak D match, TRBD1 (5 bases). CDR3 nucleotide sequence: TGTGCCAGCAGTTACTCTAGATTTCACAGGACGAACTACGAGCAGTACTTC. Encoded protein: CASSYSRFHRTNYEQYF.